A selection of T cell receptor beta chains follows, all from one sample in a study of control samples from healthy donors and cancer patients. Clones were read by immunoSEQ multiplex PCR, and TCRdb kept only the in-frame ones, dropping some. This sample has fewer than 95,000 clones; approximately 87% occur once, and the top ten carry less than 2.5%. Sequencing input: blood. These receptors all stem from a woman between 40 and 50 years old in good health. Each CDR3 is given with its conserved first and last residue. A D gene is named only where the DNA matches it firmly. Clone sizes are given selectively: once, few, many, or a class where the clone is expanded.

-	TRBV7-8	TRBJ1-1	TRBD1	TGTGCCAGCAGCCTTGACAGGGGGAGGACTGAAGCTTTCTTT	CASSLDRGRTEAFF
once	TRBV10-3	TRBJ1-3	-	TGTGCCATCAGTGGTATCTCTGGAAACACCATATATTTT	CAISGISGNTIYF
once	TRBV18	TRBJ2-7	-	TGTGCCAGCTCACCAGCCGCAGGCCAGATTGGGGGGCAGTACTTC	CASSPAAGQIGGQYF
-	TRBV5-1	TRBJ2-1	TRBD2	TGCGCCAGCAGCTTGGAAGGGGAGGGGTACAATGAGCAGTTCTTC	CASSLEGEGYNEQFF
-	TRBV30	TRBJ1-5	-	TGTGCCTGGAGTGGGGATAGCAATCAGCCCCAGCATTTT	CAWSGDSNQPQHF
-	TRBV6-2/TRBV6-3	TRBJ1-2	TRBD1	TGTGCCAGCAGTTCCGGACAGGGGACGTTTAACTATGGCTACACCTTC	CASSSGQGTFNYGYTF
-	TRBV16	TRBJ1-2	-	TGTGCCAGCAGCCAAGCAGGGCCCAGGGGCTACACCTTC	CASSQAGPRGYTF
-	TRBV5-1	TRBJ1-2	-	TGCGCCAGCAGCTTGTGGGGGGTACAGGGAAGGGTCAACTATGGCTACACCTTC	CASSLWGVQGRVNYGYTF
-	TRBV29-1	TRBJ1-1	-	TGCAGCGTTGAAGATAATACACCGAACACTGAAGCTTTCTTT	CSVEDNTPNTEAFF
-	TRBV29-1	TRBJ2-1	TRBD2	TGCAGCGTCGAGGTGAGGCGGGGGGGCTCCCGTATTGAGCAGTTCTTC	CSVEVRRGGSRIEQFF
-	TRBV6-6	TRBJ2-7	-	TGTGCCAGCAGTTACCCGCATACGACACCCAACTACGAGCAGTACTTC	CASSYPHTTPNYEQYF
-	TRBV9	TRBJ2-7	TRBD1	TGTGCCAGCAGCGTAGGTGGGACAGGGTACTACGAGCAGTACTTC	CASSVGGTGYYEQYF
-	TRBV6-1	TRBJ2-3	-	TGTGCCAGCAGTGATAGGGGGAATGTGGACTGGGCAGATACGCAGTATTTT	CASSDRGNVDWADTQYF
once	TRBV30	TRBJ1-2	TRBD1	TGTGCCTGGAGTCGGACAGGATATGGCTACACCTTC	CAWSRTGYGYTF
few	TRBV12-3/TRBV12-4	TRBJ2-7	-	TGTGCCAGCAGTTTGGGACCGGGCGAGCAGTACTTC	CASSLGPGEQYF
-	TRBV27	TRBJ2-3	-	TGTGCCAGCAGACTGGGCACAGGAGCCACAGATACGCAGTATTTT	CASRLGTGATDTQYF
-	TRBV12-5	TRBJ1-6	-	TGTGCTAGTGGTTTGGTTCAGAATTCACCCCTCCACTTT	CASGLVQNSPLHF
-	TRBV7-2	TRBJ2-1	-	TGTGCCAGCAGCTTAGTAGGGCCAGCAGGAGAGCAGTTCTTC	CASSLVGPAGEQFF
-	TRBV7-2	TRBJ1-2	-	TGTGCCAGCAGCTCCTATCTGGCAGGCAATGGCTACACCTTC	CASSSYLAGNGYTF
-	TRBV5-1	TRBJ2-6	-	TGCGCCAGCAGCTTGGCAGTAGCCGGGGCCAACGTCCTGACTTTC	CASSLAVAGANVLTF
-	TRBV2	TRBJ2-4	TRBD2	TGTGCCAGCAGTGAACCCCTGGGTAGCGGGGCAAACATTCAGTACTTC	CASSEPLGSGANIQYF
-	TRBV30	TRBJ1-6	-	TGTGCCTGGAGTTTTGAATCCGGTTCACCCCTCCACTTT	CAWSFESGSPLHF
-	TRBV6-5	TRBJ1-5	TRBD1	TGTGCCAGCAGACGAGGGACAGATAGCAATCAGCCCCAGCATTTT	CASRRGTDSNQPQHF
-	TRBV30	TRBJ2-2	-	TGTGCCTGGAGTGCCGACCTCGGGGGGCTAGGAACCGGGGAGCTGTTTTTT	CAWSADLGGLGTGELFF
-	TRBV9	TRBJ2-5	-	TGTGCCAGCAGCGTAGAATCGGCGGGGTGGGAGACCCAGTACTTC	CASSVESAGWETQYF
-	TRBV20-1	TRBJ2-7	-	TGCAGTGCCCCGGACCGTTACGAGCAGTACTTC	CSAPDRYEQYF
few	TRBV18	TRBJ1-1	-	TGTGCCAGCTCACCTAGAAACACGCTAATGAACACTGAAGCTTTCTTT	CASSPRNTLMNTEAFF
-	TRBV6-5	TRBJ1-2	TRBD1	TGTGCCAGCAATGCAGGGGGAGCTAACTATGGCTACACCTTC	CASNAGGANYGYTF
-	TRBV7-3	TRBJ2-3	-	TGTGCCAGCAGCTTCCAGGGGCTTACCTTAGATACGCAGTATTTT	CASSFQGLTLDTQYF
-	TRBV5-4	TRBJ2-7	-	TGTGCCAGCAGCTTGGGGAGGGGGCAAGACGAGCAGTACTTC	CASSLGRGQDEQYF
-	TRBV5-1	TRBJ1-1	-	TGCGCCAGTTCTGGGGGAGCGGGGATGAACACTGAAGCTTTCTTT	CASSGGAGMNTEAFF
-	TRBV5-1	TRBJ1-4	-	TGCGCCAGCAGCTTAGAAAGGGGGAGTGAAAAACTGTTTTTT	CASSLERGSEKLFF
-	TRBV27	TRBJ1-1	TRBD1	TGTGCCAGCAGAATCCGGGGACAGGGTACTAGTGAAGCTTTCTTT	CASRIRGQGTSEAFF
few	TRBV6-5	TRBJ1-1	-	TGTGCCAGCAGTATACAGGGCTCTGACACTGAAGCTTTCTTT	CASSIQGSDTEAFF
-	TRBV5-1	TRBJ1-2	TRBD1	TGCGCCAGCAGCTATGGACAGGGTATGAACTATGGCTACACCTTC	CASSYGQGMNYGYTF
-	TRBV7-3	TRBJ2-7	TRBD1	TGTGCCAGCAGCATAGGACAGGGGGCCTACGAGCAGTACTTC	CASSIGQGAYEQYF
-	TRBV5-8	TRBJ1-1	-	TGTGCCAGCAGCTTGGAGGGTCCTCTTAGCGGCCGTAGCACTGAAGCTTTCTTT	CASSLEGPLSGRSTEAFF
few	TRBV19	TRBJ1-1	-	TGTGCCAGTAGTATGAGGCAAAACACTGAAGCTTTCTTT	CASSMRQNTEAFF
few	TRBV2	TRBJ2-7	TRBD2	TGTGCCAGCGCGGGAGCCCCCTACGAGCAGTACTTC	CASAGAPYEQYF
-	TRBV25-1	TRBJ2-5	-	TGTGCCAGCAGTGAACCGGGGCGGGAGACCCAGTACTTC	CASSEPGRETQYF
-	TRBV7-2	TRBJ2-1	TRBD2	TGTGCCAGCAGTGCCGGGACTAGCTATTACTCCTACAATGAGCAGTTCTTC	CASSAGTSYYSYNEQFF
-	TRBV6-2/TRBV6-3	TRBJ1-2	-	TGTGCCAGCAGTTACCTCGGCAGCCATTCGCGAGGCTACACCTTC	CASSYLGSHSRGYTF
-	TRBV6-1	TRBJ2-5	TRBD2	TGTGCCAGCAGTGAAGCGTACGGGGGGGGCTTTTTCGGTCGAGAGACCCAGTACTTC	CASSEAYGGGFFGRETQYF
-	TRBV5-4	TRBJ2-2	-	TGTGCCAGCAGACTAAGTGGCGCGAACACCGGGGAGCTGTTTTTT	CASRLSGANTGELFF
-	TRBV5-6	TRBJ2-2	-	TGTGCCAGCAGCACTTGGGGGAACACCGGGGAGCTGTTTTTT	CASSTWGNTGELFF
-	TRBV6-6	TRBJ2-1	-	TGTGCCAGCCGGACACAGAGCTCCTACAATGAGCAGTTCTTC	CASRTQSSYNEQFF
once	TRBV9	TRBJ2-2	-	TGTGCCAGCAGCGTAAGACCCAGCGGAGGCACCGGGGAGCTGTTTTTT	CASSVRPSGGTGELFF
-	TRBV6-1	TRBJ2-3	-	TGTGCCAGCAGTGGGACGCATCCTGGTGCCTATAGCACAGATACGCAGTATTTT	CASSGTHPGAYSTDTQYF
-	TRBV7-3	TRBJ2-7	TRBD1	TGTGCCAGCAGCCCCGGACAGGGGGCGTACGAGCAGTACTTC	CASSPGQGAYEQYF
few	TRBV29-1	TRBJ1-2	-	TGCAGCGTTGAATTACAGGGATCTCTCCGCTACACCTTC	CSVELQGSLRYTF